The clone carrying this TCR beta chain was seen ten or more times. Antigen unknown. This sample is part of a study of T cells in Graves' hyperthyroidism and ophthalmopathy. Study details: Upon initial diagnosis and before any treatment, peripheral blood was collected. Study conclusions and caveats: By a 13 V-J model, ophthalmopathy was set apart from stable hyperthyroidism.

Amplification targeted TCR beta CDR3 regions from RNA transcripts. The HTBI primer set was used in a first-round RT-PCR of the TCR CDR3. MiXCR, applied by TCRdb to the multiplex PCR reads, yields one record per CDR3 protein. The data contain approximately 380,000 distinct CDR3 sequences, 11% to 15% of them singletons. Trimming pared 0 bases from V and 12 bases from J, leaving 12 bases between. Germline V gene lookup returns CDR1 SGHNT and CDR2 YENEEA. The CDR3 runs 13 residues. The chain has TRBV11-3 and TRBJ2-1; no clear D. The TCR was taken from a man aged 45-60 years with Graves' ophthalmopathy. The specimen was blood. CDR3 bases: TGTGCCAGCAGCTTAGATCCGGGTAGCAGGCAGTTCTTC. It encodes CASSLDPGSRQFF.